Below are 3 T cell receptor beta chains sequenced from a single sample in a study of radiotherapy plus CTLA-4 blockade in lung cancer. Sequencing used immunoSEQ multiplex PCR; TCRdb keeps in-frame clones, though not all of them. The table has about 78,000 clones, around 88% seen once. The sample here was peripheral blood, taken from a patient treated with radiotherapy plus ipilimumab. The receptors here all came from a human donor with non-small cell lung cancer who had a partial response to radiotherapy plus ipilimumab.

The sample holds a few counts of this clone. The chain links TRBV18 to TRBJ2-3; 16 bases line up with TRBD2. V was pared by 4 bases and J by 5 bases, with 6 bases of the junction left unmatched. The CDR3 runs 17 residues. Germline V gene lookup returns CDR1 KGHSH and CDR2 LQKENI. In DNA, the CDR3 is TGTGCCAGCTCACTCGGGACTAGCGGGAGGGCCGTAGATACGCAGTATTTT. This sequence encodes CASSLGTSGRAVDTQYF.

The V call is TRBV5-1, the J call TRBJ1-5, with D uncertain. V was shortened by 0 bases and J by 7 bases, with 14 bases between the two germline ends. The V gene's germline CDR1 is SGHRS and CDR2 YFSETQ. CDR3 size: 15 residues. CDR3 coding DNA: TGCGCCAGCAGCTTGGCCGCGGGCGGAGGACAGCCCCAGCATTTT. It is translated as CASSLAAGGGQPQHF.

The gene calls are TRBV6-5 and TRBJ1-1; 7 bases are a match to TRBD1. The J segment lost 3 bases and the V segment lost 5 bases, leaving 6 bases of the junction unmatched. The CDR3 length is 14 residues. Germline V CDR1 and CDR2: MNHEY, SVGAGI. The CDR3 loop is CASSTRQGYTEAFF. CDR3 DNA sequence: TGTGCCAGCAGTACACGACAGGGTTACACTGAAGCTTTCTTT.